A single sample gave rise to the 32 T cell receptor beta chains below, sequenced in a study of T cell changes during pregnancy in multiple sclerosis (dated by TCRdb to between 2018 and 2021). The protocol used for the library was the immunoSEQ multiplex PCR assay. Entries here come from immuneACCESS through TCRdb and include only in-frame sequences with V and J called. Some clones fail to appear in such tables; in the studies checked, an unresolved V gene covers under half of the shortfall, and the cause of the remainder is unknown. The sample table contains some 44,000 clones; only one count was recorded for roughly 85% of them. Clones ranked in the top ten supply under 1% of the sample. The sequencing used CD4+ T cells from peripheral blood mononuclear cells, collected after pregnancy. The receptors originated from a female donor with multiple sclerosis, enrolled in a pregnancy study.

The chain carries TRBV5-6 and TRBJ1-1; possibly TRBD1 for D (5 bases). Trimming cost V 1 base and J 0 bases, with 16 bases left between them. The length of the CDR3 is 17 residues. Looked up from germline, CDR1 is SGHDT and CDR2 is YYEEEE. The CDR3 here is CASSLSGKSFMNTEAFF. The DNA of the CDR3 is TGTGCCAGCAGCTTGTCAGGGAAAAGCTTCATGAACACTGAAGCTTTCTTT.

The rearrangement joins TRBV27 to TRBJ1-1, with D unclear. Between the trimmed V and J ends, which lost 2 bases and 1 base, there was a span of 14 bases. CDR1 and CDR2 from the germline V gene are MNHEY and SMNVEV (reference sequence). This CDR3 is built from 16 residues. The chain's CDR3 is CASSLNGGPANTEAFF. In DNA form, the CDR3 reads TGTGCCAGCAGTTTAAATGGAGGTCCGGCGAACACTGAAGCTTTCTTT.

The CDR3, as DNA: TGTGCCAGCAGCTTGGACAGGTTATCCTACAATGAGCAGTTCTTC. This sequence encodes CASSLDRLSYNEQFF. The chain couples TRBV5-4 to TRBJ2-1, with D possibly being TRBD1 (5 bases). The CDR3 has 15 amino acids. Trimming pared 0 bases from V and 1 base from J, leaving 8 bases between. CDR1 and CDR2 from the germline V gene are SGHNT and YYREEE (reference sequence).

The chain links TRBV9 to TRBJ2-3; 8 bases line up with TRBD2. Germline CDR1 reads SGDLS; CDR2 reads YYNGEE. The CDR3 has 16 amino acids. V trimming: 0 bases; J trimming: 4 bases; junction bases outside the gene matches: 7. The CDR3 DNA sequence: TGTGCCAGCAGCGTAGAGGGACTAGGAGGCGCAGATACGCAGTATTTT. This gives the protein CASSVEGLGGADTQYF.

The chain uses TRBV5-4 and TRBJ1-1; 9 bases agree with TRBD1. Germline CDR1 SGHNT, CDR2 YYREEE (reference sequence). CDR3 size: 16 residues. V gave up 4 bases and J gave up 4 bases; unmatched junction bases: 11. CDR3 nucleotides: TGTGCCAGCAGCCAATTCGCGACAGGGGGGTTCACTGAAGCTTTCTTT. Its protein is CASSQFATGGFTEAFF.

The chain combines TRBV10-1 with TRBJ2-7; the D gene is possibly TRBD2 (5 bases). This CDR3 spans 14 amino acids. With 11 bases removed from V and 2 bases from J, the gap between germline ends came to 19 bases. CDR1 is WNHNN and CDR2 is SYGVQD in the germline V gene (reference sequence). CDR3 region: CASKRGLGPYEQYF. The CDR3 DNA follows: TGCGCCTCAAAAAGAGGGCTAGGTCCCTACGAGCAGTACTTC.

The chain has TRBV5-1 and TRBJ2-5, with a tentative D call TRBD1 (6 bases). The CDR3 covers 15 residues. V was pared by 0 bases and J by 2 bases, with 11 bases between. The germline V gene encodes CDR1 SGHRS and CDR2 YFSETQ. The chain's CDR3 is CASSLGDKGQETQYF. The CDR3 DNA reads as TGCGCCAGCAGCTTGGGGGACAAAGGGCAAGAGACCCAGTACTTC.

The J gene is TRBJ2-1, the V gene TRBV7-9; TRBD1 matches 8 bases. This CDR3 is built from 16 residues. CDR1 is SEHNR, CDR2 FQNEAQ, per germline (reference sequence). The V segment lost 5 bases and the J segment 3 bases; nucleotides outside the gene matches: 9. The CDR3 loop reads CASSPDRGQGYNEQFF. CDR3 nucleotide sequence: TGTGCCAGCAGCCCCGACCGTGGACAGGGCTACAATGAGCAGTTCTTC.

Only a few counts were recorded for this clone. DNA of the CDR3: TGCGCCAGCAGCTTGGCCACTAGCGGGGCATCACGCACAGATACGCAGTATTTT. This encodes CASSLATSGASRTDTQYF. The chain uses TRBV5-1 and TRBJ2-3, with TRBD2 identical over 10 bases. The CDR3 has 18 amino acids. Germline CDR1 and CDR2: SGHRS and YFSETQ. The J segment lost 1 base and the V segment lost 0 bases, leaving 8 bases of the junction unmatched.

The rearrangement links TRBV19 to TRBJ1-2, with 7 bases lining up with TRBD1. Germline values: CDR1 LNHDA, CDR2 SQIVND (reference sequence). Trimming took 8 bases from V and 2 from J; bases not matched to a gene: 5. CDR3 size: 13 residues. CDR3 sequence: CASGGQFNYGYTF. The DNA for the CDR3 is TGTGCCAGTGGGGGACAGTTCAACTATGGCTACACCTTC. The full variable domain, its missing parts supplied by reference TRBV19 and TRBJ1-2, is DGGITQSPKYLFRKEGQNVTLSCEQNLNHDAMYWYRQDPGQGLRLIYYSQIVNDFQKGDIAEGYSVSREKKESFPLTVTSAQKNPTAFYLCASGGQFNYGYTFGSGTRLTVV.

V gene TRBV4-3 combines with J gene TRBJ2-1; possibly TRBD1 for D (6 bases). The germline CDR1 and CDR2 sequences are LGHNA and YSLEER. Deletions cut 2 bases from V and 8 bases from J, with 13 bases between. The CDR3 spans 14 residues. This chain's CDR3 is CASSQRTEIDEQFF. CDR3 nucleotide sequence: TGCGCCAGCAGCCAACGGACAGAGATCGATGAGCAGTTCTTC.

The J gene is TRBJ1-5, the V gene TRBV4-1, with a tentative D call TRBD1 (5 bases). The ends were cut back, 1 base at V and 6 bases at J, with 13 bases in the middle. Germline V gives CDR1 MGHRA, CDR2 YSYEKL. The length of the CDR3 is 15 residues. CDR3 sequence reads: CASSQGSQGSQPQHF. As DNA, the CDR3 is TGCGCCAGCAGCCAAGGATCCCAGGGTAGTCAGCCCCAGCATTTT.

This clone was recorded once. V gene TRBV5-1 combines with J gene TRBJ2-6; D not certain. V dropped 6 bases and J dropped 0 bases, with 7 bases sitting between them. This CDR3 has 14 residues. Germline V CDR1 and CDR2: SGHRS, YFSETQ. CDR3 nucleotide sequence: TGCGCCAGCACCGACTCCTCTGGGGCCAACGTCCTGACTTTC. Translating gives CASTDSSGANVLTF.

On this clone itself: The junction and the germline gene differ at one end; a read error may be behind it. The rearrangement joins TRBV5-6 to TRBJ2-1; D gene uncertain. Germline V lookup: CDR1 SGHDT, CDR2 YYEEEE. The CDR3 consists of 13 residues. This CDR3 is CASSLGSYDEQFF. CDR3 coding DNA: TGTGCCAGCAGCTTGGGATCCTACGATGAGCAGTTCTTC.

Written as DNA, the CDR3 is TGTGCCAGCAGCCCTAGGGGACAGGGGAGGATCTATGGCTACACCTTC. Translation gives CASSPRGQGRIYGYTF. The chain is built from TRBV9 and TRBJ1-2, with TRBD1 matching 10 bases. From germline, CDR1 is SGDLS and CDR2 YYNGEE. The CDR3 extends over 16 amino acids. Germline trimming cut 4 bases from V and 4 bases from J; bases unmatched to any gene: 10.

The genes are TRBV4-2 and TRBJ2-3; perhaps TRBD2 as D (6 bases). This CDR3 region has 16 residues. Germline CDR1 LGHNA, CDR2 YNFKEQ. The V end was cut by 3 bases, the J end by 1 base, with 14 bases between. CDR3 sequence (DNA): TGTGCCAGCAGCCAGCGCTCGGGCGGGGGCACAGATACGCAGTATTTT. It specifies CASSQRSGGGTDTQYF.

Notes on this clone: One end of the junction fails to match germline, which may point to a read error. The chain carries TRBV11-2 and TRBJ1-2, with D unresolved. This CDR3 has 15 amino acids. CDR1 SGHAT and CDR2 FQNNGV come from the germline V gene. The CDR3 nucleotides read TGTGCCAGCAGCTCATCGTCCCGAGGGCGAGGTGGCCACACCTTC. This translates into CASSSSSRGRGGHTF. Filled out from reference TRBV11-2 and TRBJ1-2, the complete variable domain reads EAGVAQSPRYKIIEKRQSVAFWCNPISGHATLYWYQQILGQGPKLLIQFQNNGVVDDSQLPKDRFSAERLKGVDSTLKIQPAKLEDSAVYLCASSSSSRGRGGHTFGSGTRLTVV.

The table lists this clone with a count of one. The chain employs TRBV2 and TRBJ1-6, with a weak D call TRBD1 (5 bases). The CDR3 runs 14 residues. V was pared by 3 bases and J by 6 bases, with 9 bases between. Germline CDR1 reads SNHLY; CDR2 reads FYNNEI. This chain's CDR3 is CASSDQTANSPLHF. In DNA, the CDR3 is TGTGCCAGCAGTGACCAGACAGCTAATTCACCCCTCCACTTT.

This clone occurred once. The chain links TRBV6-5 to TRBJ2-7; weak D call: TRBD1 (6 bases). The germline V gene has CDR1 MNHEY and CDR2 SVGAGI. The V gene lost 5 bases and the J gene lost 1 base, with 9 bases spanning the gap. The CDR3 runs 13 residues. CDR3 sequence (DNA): TGTGCCAGCAGTAAGACAGGTTCCTACGAGCAGTACTTC. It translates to CASSKTGSYEQYF.

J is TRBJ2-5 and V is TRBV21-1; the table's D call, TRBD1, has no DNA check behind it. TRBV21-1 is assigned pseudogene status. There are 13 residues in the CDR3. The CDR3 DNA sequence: TGTGCCTGTGGACAGGGAACTCAAGAGACCCAGTACTTC. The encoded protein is CACGQGTQETQYF.

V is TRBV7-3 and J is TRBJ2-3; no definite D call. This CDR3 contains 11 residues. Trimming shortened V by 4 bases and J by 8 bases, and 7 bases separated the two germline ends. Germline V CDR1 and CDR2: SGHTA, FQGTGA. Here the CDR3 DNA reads TGTGCCAGCAGCTCGGGTGGTACGCAGTATTTT. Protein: CASSSGGTQYF.

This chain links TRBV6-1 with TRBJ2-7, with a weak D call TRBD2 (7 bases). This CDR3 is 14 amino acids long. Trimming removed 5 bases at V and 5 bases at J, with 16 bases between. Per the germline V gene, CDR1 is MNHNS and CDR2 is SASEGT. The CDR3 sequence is CASSQGGDRNEQYF. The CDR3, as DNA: TGTGCCAGCAGTCAAGGGGGGGATCGGAACGAGCAGTACTTC.

CDR3 loop: CSAVEGYGYTF. The CDR3 coding sequence is TGCAGTGCCGTGGAGGGCTATGGCTACACCTTC. This chain links TRBV20-1 with TRBJ1-2; D is unclear. In germline, CDR1 is DFQATT, CDR2 SNEGSKA (reference sequence). Between the trimmed V and J ends, which lost 6 bases and 4 bases, there was a span of 9 bases. The CDR3 spans 11 residues.

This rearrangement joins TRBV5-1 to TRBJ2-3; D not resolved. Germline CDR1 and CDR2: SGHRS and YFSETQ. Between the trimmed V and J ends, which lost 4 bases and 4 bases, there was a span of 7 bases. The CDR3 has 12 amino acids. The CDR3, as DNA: TGCGCCAGCAGCCCCCCCGCAGATACGCAGTATTTT. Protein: CASSPPADTQYF.

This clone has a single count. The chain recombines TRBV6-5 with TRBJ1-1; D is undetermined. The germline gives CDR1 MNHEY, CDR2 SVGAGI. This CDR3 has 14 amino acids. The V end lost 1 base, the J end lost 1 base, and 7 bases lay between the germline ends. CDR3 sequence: CASSYLTSNTEAFF. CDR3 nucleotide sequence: TGTGCCAGCAGTTACTTGACATCGAACACTGAAGCTTTCTTT.

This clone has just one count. CDR3 loop: CAWSASGGAETQYF. DNA of the CDR3: TGTGCCTGGAGTGCTAGCGGGGGGGCGGAGACCCAGTACTTC. This chain uses TRBV30 with TRBJ2-5; 12 nucleotides align to TRBD2. The CDR3 has 14 amino acids. Trimming took 1 base from V and 5 from J; bases not matched to a gene: 2. Germline V lookup: CDR1 GTSNPN, CDR2 SVGIG (reference sequence).

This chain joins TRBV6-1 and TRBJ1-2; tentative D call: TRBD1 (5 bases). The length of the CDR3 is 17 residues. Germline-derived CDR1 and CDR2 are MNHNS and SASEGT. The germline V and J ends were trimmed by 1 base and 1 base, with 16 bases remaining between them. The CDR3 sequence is CASSEDRGRSHNYGYTF. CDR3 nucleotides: TGTGCCAGCAGTGAAGATAGGGGAAGATCCCATAACTATGGCTACACCTTC.

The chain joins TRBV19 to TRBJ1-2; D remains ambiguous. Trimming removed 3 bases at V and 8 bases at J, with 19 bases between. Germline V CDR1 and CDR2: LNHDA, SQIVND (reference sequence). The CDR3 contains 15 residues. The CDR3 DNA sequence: TGTGCCAGTAGTATGGCGGATCGGATGGCTCTGGGCTACACCTTC. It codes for CASSMADRMALGYTF. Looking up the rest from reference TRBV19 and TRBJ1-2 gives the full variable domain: DGGITQSPKYLFRKEGQNVTLSCEQNLNHDAMYWYRQDPGQGLRLIYYSQIVNDFQKGDIAEGYSVSREKKESFPLTVTSAQKNPTAFYLCASSMADRMALGYTFGSGTRLTVV.

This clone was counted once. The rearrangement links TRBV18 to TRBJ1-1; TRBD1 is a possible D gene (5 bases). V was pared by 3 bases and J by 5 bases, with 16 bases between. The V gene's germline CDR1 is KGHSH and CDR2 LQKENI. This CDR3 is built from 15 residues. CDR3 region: CASSPPLGPGTEAFF. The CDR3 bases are TGTGCCAGCTCACCCCCATTGGGGCCCGGGACTGAAGCTTTCTTT.

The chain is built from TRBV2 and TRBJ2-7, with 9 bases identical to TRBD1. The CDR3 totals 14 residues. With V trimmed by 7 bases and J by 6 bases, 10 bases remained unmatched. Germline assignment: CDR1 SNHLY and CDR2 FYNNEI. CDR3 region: CASKRDRELGEQYF. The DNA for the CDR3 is TGTGCCAGCAAGCGGGACAGGGAGTTGGGCGAGCAGTACTTC.

The CDR3 reads CASSEDRYQETQYF. CDR3 bases: TGTGCCAGCAGTGAAGACAGGTACCAAGAGACCCAGTACTTC. V and J are TRBV2 and TRBJ2-5; tentative D call: TRBD1 (5 bases). The CDR3 is 14 amino acids. Looked up from germline, CDR1 is SNHLY and CDR2 is FYNNEI. V lost 1 base and J lost 0, with 6 bases in between.

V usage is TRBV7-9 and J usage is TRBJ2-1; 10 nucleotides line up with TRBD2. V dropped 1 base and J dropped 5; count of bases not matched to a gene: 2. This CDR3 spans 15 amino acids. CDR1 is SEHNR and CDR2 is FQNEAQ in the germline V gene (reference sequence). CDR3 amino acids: CASSLGTSGNNEQFF. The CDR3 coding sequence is TGTGCCAGCAGCTTAGGAACTAGCGGGAACAATGAGCAGTTCTTC.